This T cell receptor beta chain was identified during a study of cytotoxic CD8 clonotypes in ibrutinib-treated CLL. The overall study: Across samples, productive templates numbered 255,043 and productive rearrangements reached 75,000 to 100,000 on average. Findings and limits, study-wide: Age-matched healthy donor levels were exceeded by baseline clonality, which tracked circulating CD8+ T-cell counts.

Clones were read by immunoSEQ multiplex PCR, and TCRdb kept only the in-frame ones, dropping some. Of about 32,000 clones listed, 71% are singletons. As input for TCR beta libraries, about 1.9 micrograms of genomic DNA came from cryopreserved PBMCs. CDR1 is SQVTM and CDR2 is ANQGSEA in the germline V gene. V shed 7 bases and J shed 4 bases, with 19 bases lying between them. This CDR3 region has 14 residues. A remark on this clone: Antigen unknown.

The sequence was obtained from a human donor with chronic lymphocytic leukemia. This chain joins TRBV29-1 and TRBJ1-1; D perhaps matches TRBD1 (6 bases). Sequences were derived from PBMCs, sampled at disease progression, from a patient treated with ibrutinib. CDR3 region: CSAGGGGAGTEAFF. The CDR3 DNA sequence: TGCAGCGCTGGGGGTGGGGGCGCGGGCACTGAAGCTTTCTTT. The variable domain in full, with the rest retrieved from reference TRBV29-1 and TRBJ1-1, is SAVISQKPSRDICQRGTSLTIQCQVDSQVTMMFWYRQQPGQSLTLIATANQGSEATYESGFVIDKFPISRPNLTFSTLTVSNMSPEDSSIYLCSAGGGGAGTEAFFGQGTRLTVV.